These 5 T cell receptor beta chains originate from one sample sequenced in a study of neurological immune-mediated disorders. Indicated time point: longitudinal time-point 2. TCRdb re-analysed the 5' RACE reads in MiXCR, keeping a single row per CDR3 protein. The sample has about 90,000 distinct CDR3 sequences; about 12% are singletons. The sequenced sample was PBMCs. The receptors here all came from a female donor with HTLV-1-associated myelopathy (HAM/TSP).

This clonotype showed up just once. V gene TRBV20-1 combines with J gene TRBJ1-2; tentative D call: TRBD1 (6 bases). The germline gives CDR1 DFQATT, CDR2 SNEGSKA (reference sequence). This CDR3 is 14 amino acids long. V shed 5 bases and J shed 8 bases, with 21 bases lying between them. CDR3 sequence: CSAGPYQLGGGYTF. The CDR3 coding sequence is TGCAGTGCTGGACCCTACCAGTTGGGGGGCGGCTACACCTTC.

The CDR3 reads CASSSRTEYNEQFF. The DNA for the CDR3 is TGTGCCAGCAGCTCTAGGACAGAGTACAATGAGCAGTTCTTC. This chain links TRBV11-2 with TRBJ2-1; D is possibly TRBD1 (6 bases). CDR1 and CDR2 (germline): SGHAT, FQNNGV. Trimming shortened V by 4 bases and J by 4 bases, and 11 bases separated the two germline ends. The CDR3 covers 14 residues.

In this sample, this clonotype turned up many times. The chain carries TRBV20-1 and TRBJ1-2; possibly TRBD1 for D (5 bases). The CDR3 is 14 residues long. The germline gives CDR1 DFQATT, CDR2 SNEGSKA (reference sequence). V lost 1 base, J lost 8 bases, and 17 bases lay in between. CDR3 sequence: CSARGFGGLEGYTF. DNA of the CDR3: TGCAGTGCTAGAGGCTTTGGGGGTTTGGAGGGCTACACCTTC.

This clonotype was counted at least ten times. The rearrangement joins TRBV12-3 or TRBV12-4 to TRBJ2-3; D gene unclear. This CDR3 comprises 15 residues. The V end lost 4 bases, the J end lost 4 bases, and 15 bases lay between the germline ends. CDR3 sequence reads: CASSWTARGADTQYF. In DNA, the CDR3 is TGTGCCAGCAGTTGGACCGCTCGTGGGGCAGATACGCAGTATTTT.

The chain employs TRBV5-5 and TRBJ2-7; no clear D. Germline CDR1 is SGHKS and CDR2 is YYEKEE (reference sequence). The CDR3 loop spans 13 amino acids. Deletions cut 5 bases from V and 1 base from J, with 10 bases between. The CDR3 DNA reads TGTGCCAGCAGAAGAGACGCATCCTACGAGCAGTACTTC. Residues: CASRRDASYEQYF.